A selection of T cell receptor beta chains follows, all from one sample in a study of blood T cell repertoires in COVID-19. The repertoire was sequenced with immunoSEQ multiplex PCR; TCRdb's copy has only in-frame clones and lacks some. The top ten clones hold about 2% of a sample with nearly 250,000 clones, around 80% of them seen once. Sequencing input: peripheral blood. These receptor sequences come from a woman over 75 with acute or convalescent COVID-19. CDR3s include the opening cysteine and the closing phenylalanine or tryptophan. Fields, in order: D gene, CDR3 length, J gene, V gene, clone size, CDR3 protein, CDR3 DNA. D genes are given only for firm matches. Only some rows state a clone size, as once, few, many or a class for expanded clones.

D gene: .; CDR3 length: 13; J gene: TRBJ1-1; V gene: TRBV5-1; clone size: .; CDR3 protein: CASSRRGNTEAFF; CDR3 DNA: TGCGCCAGCAGCCGGAGGGGGAACACTGAAGCTTTCTTT
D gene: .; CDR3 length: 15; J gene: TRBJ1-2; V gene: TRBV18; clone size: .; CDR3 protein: CASSPATFRAGGYTF; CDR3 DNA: TGTGCCAGCTCACCCGCGACATTCAGGGCGGGAGGCTACACCTTC
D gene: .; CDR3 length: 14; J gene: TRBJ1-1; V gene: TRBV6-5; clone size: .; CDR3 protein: CASSYVGGNTEAFF; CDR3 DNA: TGTGCCAGCAGTTACGTCGGCGGTAACACTGAAGCTTTCTTT
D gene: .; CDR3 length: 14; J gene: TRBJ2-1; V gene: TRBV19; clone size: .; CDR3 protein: CARGLAQIYNEQFF; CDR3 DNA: TGTGCCAGGGGGTTAGCGCAGATCTACAATGAGCAGTTCTTC
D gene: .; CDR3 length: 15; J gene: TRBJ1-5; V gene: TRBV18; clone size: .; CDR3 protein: CASSPRGQGNQPQHF; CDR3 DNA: TGTGCCAGCTCACCACGGGGGCAGGGCAATCAGCCCCAGCATTTT
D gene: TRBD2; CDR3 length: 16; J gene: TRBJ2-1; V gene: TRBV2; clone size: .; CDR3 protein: CATKGAGVSRGNEQFF; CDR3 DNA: TGTGCCACAAAAGGCGCGGGAGTCTCGCGGGGGAATGAGCAGTTCTTC
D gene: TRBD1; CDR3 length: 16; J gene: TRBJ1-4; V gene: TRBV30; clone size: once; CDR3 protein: CAWSLAGGTANEKLFF; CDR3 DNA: TGTGCCTGGAGTTTGGCAGGGGGTACGGCTAATGAAAAACTGTTTTTT
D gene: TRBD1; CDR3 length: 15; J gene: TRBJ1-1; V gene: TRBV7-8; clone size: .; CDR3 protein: CASSPRQGSQSGAFF; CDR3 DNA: TGTGCCAGCAGCCCCAGACAGGGTTCGCAATCGGGAGCTTTCTTT
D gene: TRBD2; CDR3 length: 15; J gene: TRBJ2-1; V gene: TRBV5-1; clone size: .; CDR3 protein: CASSGGLAAYNEQFF; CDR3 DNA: TGCGCCAGCAGCGGGGGACTAGCGGCATACAATGAGCAGTTCTTC
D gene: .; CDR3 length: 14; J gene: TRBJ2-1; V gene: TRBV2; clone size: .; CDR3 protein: CASSPRDSYNEQFF; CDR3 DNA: TGTGCCAGCAGCCCCCGGGACTCCTACAATGAGCAGTTCTTC
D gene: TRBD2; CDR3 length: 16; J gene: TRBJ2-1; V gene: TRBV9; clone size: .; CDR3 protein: CASSYGLAGVLHEQFF; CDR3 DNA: TGTGCCAGCAGCTACGGACTAGCGGGAGTTCTGCATGAGCAGTTCTTC
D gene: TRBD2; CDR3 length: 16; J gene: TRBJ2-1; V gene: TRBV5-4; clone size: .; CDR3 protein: CASSLRRTSDYNEQFF; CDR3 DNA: TGTGCCAGCAGCCTACGTAGGACTAGCGACTACAATGAGCAGTTCTTC
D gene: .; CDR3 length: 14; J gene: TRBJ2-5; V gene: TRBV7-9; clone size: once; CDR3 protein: CASSFDSEQETQYF; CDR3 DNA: TGTGCCAGCAGCTTTGACAGCGAGCAAGAGACCCAGTACTTC
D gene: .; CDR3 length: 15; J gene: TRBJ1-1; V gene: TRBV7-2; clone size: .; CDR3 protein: CASSLLGALNTEAFF; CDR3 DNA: TGTGCCAGCAGCTTACTGGGGGCCCTGAACACTGAAGCTTTCTTT
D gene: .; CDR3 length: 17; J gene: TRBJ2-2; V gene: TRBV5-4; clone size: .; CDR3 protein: CASMEGAGSALTGELFF; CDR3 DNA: TGTGCCAGCATGGAGGGGGCGGGGAGTGCCCTCACCGGGGAGCTGTTTTTT
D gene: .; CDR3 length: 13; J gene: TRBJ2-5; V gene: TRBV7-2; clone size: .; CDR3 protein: CASSLSTQETQYF; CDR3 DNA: TGTGCCAGCAGCTTAAGCACCCAAGAGACCCAGTACTTC
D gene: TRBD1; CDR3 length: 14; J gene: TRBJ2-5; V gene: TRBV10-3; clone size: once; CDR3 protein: CAINGDRGQETQYF; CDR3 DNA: TGTGCCATCAATGGGGACAGGGGCCAAGAGACCCAGTACTTC
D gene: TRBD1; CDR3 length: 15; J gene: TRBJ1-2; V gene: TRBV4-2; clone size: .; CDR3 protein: CASTSTGGSNYGYTF; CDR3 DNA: TGTGCCAGCACCTCGACAGGGGGATCTAACTATGGCTACACCTTC
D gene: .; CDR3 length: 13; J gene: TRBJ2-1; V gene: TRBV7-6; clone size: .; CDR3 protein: CASSPGSYNEQFF; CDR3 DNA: TGTGCCAGCAGCCCCGGGAGCTACAATGAGCAGTTCTTC
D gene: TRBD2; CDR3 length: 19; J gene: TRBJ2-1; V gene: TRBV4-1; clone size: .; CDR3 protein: CASSRPKGSGAYSYNEQFF; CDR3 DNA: TGCGCCAGCAGCCGCCCTAAAGGTAGCGGGGCCTATTCCTACAATGAGCAGTTCTTC
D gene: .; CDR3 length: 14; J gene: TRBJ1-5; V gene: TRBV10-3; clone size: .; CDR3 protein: CAISERTDNQPQHF; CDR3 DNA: TGTGCCATCAGTGAGAGGACAGACAATCAGCCCCAGCATTTT
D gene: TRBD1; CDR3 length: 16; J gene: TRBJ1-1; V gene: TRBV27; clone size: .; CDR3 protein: CASSFHRGQGGTEAFF; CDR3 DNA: TGTGCCAGCAGTTTTCATAGGGGACAGGGGGGCACTGAAGCTTTCTTT
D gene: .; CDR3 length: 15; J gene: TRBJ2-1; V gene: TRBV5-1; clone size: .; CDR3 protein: CASSLATPAKNEQFF; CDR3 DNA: TGCGCCAGCAGCCTCGCTACCCCAGCGAAAAATGAGCAGTTCTTC
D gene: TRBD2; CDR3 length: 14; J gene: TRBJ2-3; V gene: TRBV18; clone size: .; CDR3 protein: CASSTSGRTDTQYF; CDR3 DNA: TGTGCCAGCTCAACTAGCGGGAGGACAGATACGCAGTATTTT
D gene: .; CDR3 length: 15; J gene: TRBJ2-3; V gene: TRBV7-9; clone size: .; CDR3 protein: CASSLEGTSTDTQYF; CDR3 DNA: TGTGCCAGCAGCTTAGAGGGGACTTCCACAGATACGCAGTATTTT
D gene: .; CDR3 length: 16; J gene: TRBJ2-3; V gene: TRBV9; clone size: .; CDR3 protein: CASSVRSGTSTDTQYF; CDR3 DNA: TGTGCCAGCAGCGTGAGATCAGGGACTAGCACAGATACGCAGTATTTT
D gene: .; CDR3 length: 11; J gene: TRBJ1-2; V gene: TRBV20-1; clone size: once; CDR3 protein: CSAMAGYGYTF; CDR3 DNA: TGCAGTGCTATGGCAGGATATGGCTACACCTTC
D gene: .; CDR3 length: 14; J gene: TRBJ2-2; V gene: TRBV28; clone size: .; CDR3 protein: CASSLFMNTGELFF; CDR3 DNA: TGTGCCAGCAGTTTATTCATGAACACCGGGGAGCTGTTTTTT
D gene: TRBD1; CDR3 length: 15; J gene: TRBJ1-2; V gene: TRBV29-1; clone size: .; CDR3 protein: CSVEGYPGQGDGYTF; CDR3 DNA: TGCAGCGTTGAGGGATATCCGGGACAGGGTGACGGCTACACCTTC
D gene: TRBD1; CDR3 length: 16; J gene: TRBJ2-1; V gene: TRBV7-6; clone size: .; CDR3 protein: CASSQLSGGGYNEQFF; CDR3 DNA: TGTGCCAGCAGCCAACTCTCAGGGGGCGGCTACAATGAGCAGTTCTTC
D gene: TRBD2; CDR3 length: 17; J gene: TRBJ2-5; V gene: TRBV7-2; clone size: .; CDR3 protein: CASSLGLSGGRAETQYF; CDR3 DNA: TGTGCCAGCAGCTTAGGGTTAAGTGGCGGGAGGGCGGAGACCCAGTACTTC
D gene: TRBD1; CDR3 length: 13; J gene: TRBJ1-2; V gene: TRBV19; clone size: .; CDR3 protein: CASSDRGNYGYTF; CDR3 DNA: TGTGCCAGTAGTGACAGGGGAAACTATGGCTACACCTTC
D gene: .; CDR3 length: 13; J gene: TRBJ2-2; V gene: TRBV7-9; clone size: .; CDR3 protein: CASSLLNTGELFF; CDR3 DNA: TGTGCCAGCAGCTTACTTAACACCGGGGAGCTGTTTTTT
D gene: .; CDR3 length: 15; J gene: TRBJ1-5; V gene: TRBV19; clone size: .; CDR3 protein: CASTIEVPLYQPQHF; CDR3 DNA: TGTGCCAGTACCATCGAGGTCCCCCTTTATCAGCCCCAGCATTTT
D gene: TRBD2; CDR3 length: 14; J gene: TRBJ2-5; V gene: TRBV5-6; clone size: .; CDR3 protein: CASSMRGGGETQYF; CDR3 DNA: TGTGCCAGCAGCATGCGGGGGGGCGGAGAGACCCAGTACTTC
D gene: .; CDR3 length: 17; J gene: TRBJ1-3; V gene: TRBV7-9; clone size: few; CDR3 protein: CASSFWGSQGSGNTIYF; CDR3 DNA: TGTGCCAGCAGCTTTTGGGGCAGCCAGGGGTCTGGAAACACCATATATTTT
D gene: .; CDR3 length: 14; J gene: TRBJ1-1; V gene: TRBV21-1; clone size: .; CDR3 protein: CASTLTGTNPEAFF; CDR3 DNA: TGTGCCAGCACCTTGACCGGGACAAATCCTGAAGCTTTCTTT
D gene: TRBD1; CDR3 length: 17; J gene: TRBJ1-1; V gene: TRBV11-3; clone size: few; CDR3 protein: CASSLEGQSAWNTEAFF; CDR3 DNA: TGTGCCAGCAGCTTAGAGGGACAGTCAGCCTGGAACACTGAAGCTTTCTTT
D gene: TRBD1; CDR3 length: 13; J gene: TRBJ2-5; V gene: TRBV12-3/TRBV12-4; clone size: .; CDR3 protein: CATNRGDLGTQYF; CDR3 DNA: TGTGCCACCAACAGGGGCGACCTGGGGACCCAGTACTTC
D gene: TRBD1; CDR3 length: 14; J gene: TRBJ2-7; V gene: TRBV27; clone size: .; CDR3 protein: CASSLGQHSYEQYF; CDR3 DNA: TGTGCCAGCAGTTTGGGACAGCACTCCTACGAGCAGTACTTC
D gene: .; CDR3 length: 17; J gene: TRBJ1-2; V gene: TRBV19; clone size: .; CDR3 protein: CASSVPISRAGVNGYTF; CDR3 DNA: TGTGCCAGTAGTGTCCCGATTTCCAGGGCAGGAGTGAATGGCTACACCTTC
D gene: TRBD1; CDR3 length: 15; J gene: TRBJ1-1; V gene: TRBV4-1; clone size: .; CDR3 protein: CASGQGTGRNTEAFF; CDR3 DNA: TGCGCCAGCGGCCAAGGGACAGGGAGGAACACTGAAGCTTTCTTT
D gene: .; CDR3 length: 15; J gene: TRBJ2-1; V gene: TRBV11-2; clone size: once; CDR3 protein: CASSLVGGARNEQFF; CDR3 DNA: TGTGCCAGCAGCTTAGTGGGGGGGGCGCGAAATGAGCAGTTCTTC
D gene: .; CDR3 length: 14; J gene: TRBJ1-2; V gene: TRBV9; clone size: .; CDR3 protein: CASSDRRGRGGYTF; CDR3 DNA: TGTGCCAGCAGCGACCGACGAGGCAGGGGTGGCTACACCTTC
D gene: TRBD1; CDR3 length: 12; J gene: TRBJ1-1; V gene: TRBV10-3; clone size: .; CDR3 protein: CASSSRGTEAFF; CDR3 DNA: TGTGCCAGTTCGTCCAGGGGGACTGAAGCTTTCTTT
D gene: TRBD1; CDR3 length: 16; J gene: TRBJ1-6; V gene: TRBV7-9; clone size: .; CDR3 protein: CASSSSYGTGISPLHF; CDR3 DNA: TGTGCCAGCAGCTCCAGCTACGGGACAGGGATTTCACCCCTCCACTTT
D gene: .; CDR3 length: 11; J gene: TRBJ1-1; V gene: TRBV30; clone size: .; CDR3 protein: CAWTTNTEAFF; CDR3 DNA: TGTGCCTGGACTACGAACACTGAAGCTTTCTTT
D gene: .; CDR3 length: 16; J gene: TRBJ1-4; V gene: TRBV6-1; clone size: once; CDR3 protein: CASSEIFGSTNEKLFF; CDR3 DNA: TGTGCCAGCAGTGAAATCTTCGGTTCAACTAATGAAAAACTGTTTTTT